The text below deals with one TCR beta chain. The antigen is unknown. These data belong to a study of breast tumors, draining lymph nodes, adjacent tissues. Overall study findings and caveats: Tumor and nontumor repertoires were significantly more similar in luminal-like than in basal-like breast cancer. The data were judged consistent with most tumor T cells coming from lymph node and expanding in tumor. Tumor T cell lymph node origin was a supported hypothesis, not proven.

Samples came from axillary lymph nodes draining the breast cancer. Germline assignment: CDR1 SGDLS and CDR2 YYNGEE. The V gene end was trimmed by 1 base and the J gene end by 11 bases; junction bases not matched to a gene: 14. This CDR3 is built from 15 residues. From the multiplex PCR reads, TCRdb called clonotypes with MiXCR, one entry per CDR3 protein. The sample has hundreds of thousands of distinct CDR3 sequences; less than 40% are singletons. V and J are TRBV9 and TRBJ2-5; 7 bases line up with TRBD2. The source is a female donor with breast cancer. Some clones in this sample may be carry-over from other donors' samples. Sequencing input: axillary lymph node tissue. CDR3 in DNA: TGTGCCAGCAGCGTAAGAGGGGCCAGCGGGATGGGGCAGTACTTC. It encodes CASSVRGASGMGQYF.